This is a list of T cell receptor beta chains from one sample in a study of identical twins. In TCRdb, the 5' RACE reads were re-called with MiXCR into one record per CDR3 protein. Among some 500,000 distinct CDR3 sequences listed, more than 9% were seen once. These data were likewise used in another study, on yellow fever vaccine responses in identical twins.

The sequenced sample was PBMCs. The source is a woman between 18 and 30 years old in good health. Both conserved end residues are part of each CDR3. A D gene is named only where the DNA matches it firmly. Not every row has a clone size; where given, it reads once, few, many or a size class.

TGCAGCGTTGGGAGGGGTTCCAATCAGCCCCAGCATTTT CSVGRGSNQPQHF NA NA TRBJ1-5 TRBV29-1
TGCAGCGTTATTAGCGGGAGAACCTACAATGAGCAGTTCTTC CSVISGRTYNEQFF NA TRBD2 TRBJ2-1 TRBV29-1
TGTGCCAGCAGCTTATCCCGGAGTAGCGCTGACGAGCAGTACTTC CASSLSRSSADEQYF NA NA TRBJ2-7 TRBV7-9
TGTGCCAGCAGCCCCCAGGCCCCACCGGCTGATACGCAGTATTTT CASSPQAPPADTQYF few NA TRBJ2-3 TRBV7-2
TGTGCCAGCAGTTTAGCGGTAGCGGGTACAGATACGCAGTATTTT CASSLAVAGTDTQYF many TRBD2 TRBJ2-3 TRBV27
TGTGCCAGCAGCCAAGAGCGGGGGGGCGAAGAGACCCAGTACTTC CASSQERGGEETQYF many TRBD2 TRBJ2-5 TRBV4-2
TGTGCCAGCGGAAAGCACCGGGGCTACGAGCAGTACTTC CASGKHRGYEQYF few NA TRBJ2-7 TRBV12-3/TRBV12-4
TGTGCCAGCAGTTACGGGGATGTCTCCTACAATGAGCAGTTCTTC CASSYGDVSYNEQFF NA NA TRBJ2-1 TRBV6-5
TGTGCCAGCAGCTTGGCGCAGGGGACGGGTGAAAAACTGTTTTTT CASSLAQGTGEKLFF many NA TRBJ1-4 TRBV5-6
TGCGCCAGCAGCTCGGACAACTTACAAGAGACCCAGTACTTC CASSSDNLQETQYF many NA TRBJ2-5 TRBV5-1
TGTGCCAGCAGCCCCGAACGACTAGCGGGAGGCAATGAGCAGTTCTTC CASSPERLAGGNEQFF NA TRBD2 TRBJ2-1 TRBV3-1
TGTGCCAGCAGTGAAGACAGCCCCTACGAGCAGTACTTC CASSEDSPYEQYF few NA TRBJ2-7 TRBV2
TGCAGCCCCGCTAGGGGGGGGGCCGAAGCTTTCTTT CSPARGGAEAFF many NA TRBJ1-1 TRBV29-1
TGTGCCAGCAGTTTCGTTGTCATGAGGGACAATGAGCAGTTCTTC CASSFVVMRDNEQFF NA NA TRBJ2-1 TRBV12-3/TRBV12-4
TGTGCCATCGGTGAGTCGCTAGCGGGAGTGTCCGAGCAGTACTTC CAIGESLAGVSEQYF NA TRBD2 TRBJ2-7 TRBV10-3
TGTGCCAGTAACAGGGACGGTTTAAACATTCAGTACTTC CASNRDGLNIQYF few NA TRBJ2-4 TRBV5-4
TGCGCCACCGGGACTAGCGGGGGGGCCGGGGATACGCAGTATTTT CATGTSGGAGDTQYF few TRBD2 TRBJ2-3 TRBV5-1
TGTGCCAGCAGTCATATGGTACTAGCGGGGGTTATCGGCAATGAGCAGTTCTTC CASSHMVLAGVIGNEQFF many TRBD2 TRBJ2-1 TRBV2
TGTGCCAGCAGCCTTGTTACGGGGACAGGGGATGAAAAACTGTTTTTT CASSLVTGTGDEKLFF NA TRBD1 TRBJ1-4 TRBV11-2
TGTGCCATCAGTGAGTCCAAGAAAGCGAACACCGGGGAGCTGTTTTTT CAISESKKANTGELFF many NA TRBJ2-2 TRBV10-3
TGCAGTGCTAGACTCACAGCTTCCTACGAGCAGTACTTC CSARLTASYEQYF many NA TRBJ2-7 TRBV20-1
TGTGCCAGCAGTTGGGCGGGCTCGGATACGCAGTATTTT CASSWAGSDTQYF few NA TRBJ2-3 TRBV6-6
TGTGCCAGCAGCAAGGGACCGCGGCTACTCTCTGGGGCCAACGTCCTGACTTTC CASSKGPRLLSGANVLTF NA NA TRBJ2-6 TRBV21-1